By sample share, the clone carrying this T cell receptor beta chain is medium-sized (0.01 to 0.1%). A junction boundary mismatches the germline segment, possibly from a read error. Patients had received no treatment of any kind before thyroid surgery. This entry belongs to a study of metastatic and nonmetastatic thyroid tumors. Via MiXCR, TCRdb re-called the PCR reads. The sample yields approximately 7,100 clones, approximately 32% seen once. This CDR3 is 17 amino acids long. From germline, CDR1 is MNHEY and CDR2 SVGEGT. The rearrangement uses TRBV6-2 or TRBV6-3 and TRBJ2-1, with TRBD2 matching 10 bases. The sequencing sample was made of tumor tissue. This receptor was identified in a female donor with papillary thyroid cancer or a benign thyroid nodule (not recorded which). Some clones in this sample may be carry-over from other donors' samples. The chain's CDR3 is CASNYPPLAGVGNEQFF. CDR3 bases: TGTGCCAGCAATTACCCCCCCCTAGCGGGAGTCGGAAATGAGCAGTTCTTC.